The clone carrying this T cell receptor beta chain was detected a few times. What it binds is not known. This sample was included in a study of beta chain features in type 1 diabetes. General study results and limits: Within each of all four CD4+ subsets, Type 1 diabetes patients had TCRB CDR3s that were moderately but significantly shorter.

Every isolated RNA sample was fully reverse transcribed, so sequencing captured expressed TCRB transcripts. Clones were sequenced by immunoSEQ multiplex PCR, and TCRdb holds only the in-frame ones, with some missing. The repertoire holds fewer than 500,000 clones, 14% seen once, with roughly 0.038% in the top ten. The receptor's source is a young man in good health. The specimen was naive CD4+ T cells from blood.

CDR3: CASSLMGQGLDEQYF. The CDR3 DNA sequence: TGTGCCAGCAGCTTGATGGGACAGGGGCTCGACGAGCAGTACTTC. The chain combines TRBV7-2 with TRBJ2-7, with TRBD1 matching 10 bases. V was pared by 3 bases and J by 5 bases, with 7 bases of the junction left unmatched. CDR3 size: 15 residues. Germline CDR1 is SGHTA and CDR2 is FQGNSA.